This T cell receptor beta chain derives from a study of T cell responses to AZD1222 COVID-19 vaccine. This clone was recorded once. CDR3 length: 14 amino acids. Looked up from germline, CDR1 is MGHDK and CDR2 is SYGVNS. The germline V and J ends were trimmed by 2 bases and 4 bases, with 11 bases remaining between them. Sequencing was performed with immunoSEQ multiplex PCR; in TCRdb, only in-frame clones are kept and a portion is missing. The sample includes nearly 110,000 clones, approximately 90% of them seen just once. The input for sequencing was peripheral blood, taken 28 days after the second AZD1222 dose. The V and J genes are TRBV25-1 and TRBJ1-2; D gene uncertain. The source is an adult who received the AZD1222 COVID-19 vaccine. Here the CDR3 DNA reads TGTGCCAGCAGTGAAGTGGGGAATAGCTATGGCTACACCTTC. Translating gives CASSEVGNSYGYTF.